The clone carrying this T cell receptor beta chain was observed once. This entry is derived from a study of control samples from healthy donors and cancer patients. Clones were read by immunoSEQ multiplex PCR, and TCRdb kept only the in-frame ones, dropping some. The sample shows over 150,000 clones, just over 90% of them seen only once. V trimming: 4 bases; J trimming: 0 bases; junction bases outside the gene matches: 6. The CDR3 consists of 16 residues. CDR1 is LGHDT, CDR2 YNNKEL, per germline (reference sequence). The receptor was isolated from a man between 25 and 39 years old in good health. The sequenced material came from blood. The chain employs TRBV3-1 (or the pseudogene TRBV3-2) and TRBJ2-3, with 8 positions matching TRBD1. The CDR3 DNA sequence: TGTGCCAGCAGCCCCACCGGACAGGGAAGCACAGATACGCAGTATTTT. It specifies CASSPTGQGSTDTQYF.